The 8 T cell receptor beta chains below come from one sample, sequenced in a study of T cell repertoires in cytomegalovirus infection. Each CDR3 protein gets one entry after TCRdb re-called the reads with MiXCR. Among 640,000 or so distinct CDR3 sequences listed, roughly 33% were seen once. These receptors have no identified antigens. The source was cultured PBMCs, collected from culture after CMV antigen stimulation. The receptor source for this set is a human donor in good health (CMV status not recorded). Some clones in this sample may be carry-over from other donors' samples.

This clonotype was observed at least ten times. This chain links TRBV7-2 with TRBJ2-5; 7 positions agree with TRBD1. V was pared by 2 bases and J by 2 bases, with 5 bases of the junction left unmatched. The V gene's germline CDR1 is SGHTA and CDR2 FQGNSA. The length of the CDR3 is 15 residues. CDR3 protein: CASSLPTGFQETQYF. DNA for the CDR3: TGTGCCAGCAGCTTACCGACAGGGTTTCAAGAGACCCAGTACTTC.

The chain has TRBV27 and TRBJ2-2; 7 bases align to TRBD1. Germline V CDR1 and CDR2: MNHEY, SMNVEV (reference sequence). The J segment lost 5 bases and the V segment lost 5 bases, leaving 8 bases of the junction unmatched. The CDR3 is 15 amino acids. DNA of the CDR3: TGTGCCAGCAGTATACGACAGGGACGTACCGGGGAGCTGTTTTTT. Translation: CASSIRQGRTGELFF.

The V and J genes are TRBV18 and TRBJ1-5; 10 bases are shared with TRBD1. The germline V gene has CDR1 KGHSH and CDR2 LQKENI. There are 15 residues in the CDR3. The V and J ends lost 3 bases and 5 bases, in that order; junction bases with no gene match: 4. CDR3 DNA sequence: TGTGCCAGCTCACCGACAGGGGGCGAGGATCAGCCCCAGCATTTT. As protein: CASSPTGGEDQPQHF.

The rearrangement joins TRBV6-2 or TRBV6-3 to TRBJ2-1; D perhaps matches TRBD2 (5 bases). V was cut by 7 bases and J by 6 bases, with 13 bases left in between. Per the germline V gene, CDR1 is MNHEY and CDR2 is SVGEGT. The CDR3 is made up of 13 amino acids. CDR3 sequence reads: CASKSAGPNEQFF. The CDR3 region has the DNA TGTGCCAGCAAATCGGCGGGTCCCAATGAGCAGTTCTTC.

The chain carries TRBV20-1 and TRBJ2-3, with TRBD1 matching 8 bases. The germline V gene encodes CDR1 DFQATT and CDR2 SNEGSKA (reference sequence). The CDR3 contains 14 residues. The J segment lost 3 bases and the V segment lost 4 bases, leaving 6 bases of the junction unmatched. In nucleotides, the CDR3 is TGCAGTGCTACCGGGGACAGGCGGACAGATACGCAGTATTTT. This gives the protein CSATGDRRTDTQYF.

J is TRBJ1-5 and V is TRBV4-3; 7 bases fit TRBD1. The CDR3 consists of 16 residues. Germline V gene sequence: CDR1 LGHNA, CDR2 YSLEER. J was trimmed by 5 bases and V by 0 bases; bases with no gene match: 7. For the CDR3, the DNA is TGCGCCAGCAGCCAAGATTATTCAGGGGGGCATCAGCCCCAGCATTTT. Translating gives CASSQDYSGGHQPQHF.

Comments on this clonotype: At one end, the junction sequence differs from germline, possibly due to a read error. The genes are TRBV4-1 and TRBJ2-2; no clear D. CDR1 MGHRA and CDR2 YSYEKL come from the germline V gene. The CDR3 length is 15 residues. The CDR3 sequence is CASSQGDLNTGELFF. The CDR3 DNA reads as TGTGCCAGCAGCCAAGGTGATCTAAACACCGGGGAGCTGTTTTTT.

CDR3 amino acids: CASSLRATGVNTEAFF. The CDR3 DNA is TGTGCCAGCAGTTTACGGGCGACAGGGGTGAACACTGAAGCTTTCTTT. This chain connects TRBV6-5 to TRBJ1-1; 8 bases agree with TRBD1. Germline CDR1 MNHEY, CDR2 SVGAGI. This CDR3 contains 16 residues. The ends lost 4 bases at V and 0 bases at J; junction bases unmatched: 7.